This T cell receptor beta chain was profiled in a study of response to subunit inactivated influenza vaccine. Findings of the study overall: The authors suggested that every seasonal influenza vaccination recruits few new T cells.

This clonotype has a handful of counts. Antigen: not known. Germline V gene sequence: CDR1 SGHRS, CDR2 YFSETQ. V was clipped by 2 bases and J by 6 bases, with 17 bases between them. CDR3 length equals 15 residues. TCRdb ran MiXCR on the RT-PCR reads and lists one entry per CDR3 protein. Among approximately 480,000 distinct CDR3 sequences listed, approximately 11% were seen once. This specimen consisted of PBMCs from blood, obtained roughly 47 days after vaccination. The source is a middle-aged man who received an inactivated influenza vaccine. The chain joins TRBV5-1 to TRBJ1-2; D gene unclear. CDR3 DNA sequence: TGCGCCAGCAGCTTCACGGGCCGAGTGGGAGATGGCTACACCTTC. It specifies CASSFTGRVGDGYTF.